This TCR beta chain was identified in a study of T cell repertoires in aging, cancer and after chemotherapy (dated by TCRdb to the late 2010s). Regarding the study in general: Donors were distributed across six age groups ranging from 30 or younger to 70 or older, with at least three individuals included per group. Control TCR repertoires from healthy donors were recorded over several months to years, and clear clonal overlap was observed across re-sampling. In total, the full dataset held about 9.5 million TCR reads. Peripheral blood TCR beta repertoires from healthy donors and cancer patients were profiled to examine immunoaging and T cell reconstitution after chemotherapy. A cohort of 220 or so cancer patients (roughly 94 with hematological and 110 to 140 with solid cancers) was assembled, and roughly 98 healthy donors were included as a reference group.

General conclusions and limits of the study: The authors noted that the repertoire data do not allow conclusions about immunological memory after chemotherapy. In both cancer cohorts, the median generation probability rose over the chemotherapy interval, which suggests that the repertoire was reconstituted through rebound thymic output. In healthy donors, the drop in TCR diversity with age came mainly from a loss of richness, whereas in cancer patients a loss of evenness also played a part. Significantly lower blood TCR diversity and higher clonality were observed in untreated patients with hematological or solid cancers than in age-matched healthy donors.

Genomic DNA extracted from peripheral blood, rather than sorted cells or RNA, was used as the source for amplification of TCR beta rearrangements. As for this clonotype: Its antigen is still unknown. No much larger clone is present one base from it, and per-base qualities are unavailable.

Using a mixed TRB-A/B primer pool, multiplex touch-down PCR amplified rearranged TRB sequences covering the V, D and J segments. Illumina adapters and sample indices were attached to the amplicons in two consecutive PCR reactions using Phusion HS II polymerase. The amplicons were purified from gel with the NucleoSpin Gel and PCR Clean-up kit and then assessed with Qubit and an Agilent 2100 Bioanalyzer. The libraries were sequenced on an Illumina MiSeq with 600-cycle, single-indexed, paired-end runs. Turning to the authors' computational methods: MiXCR versions 2.12 and 3.0.5 were used to process TRB sequences. Each unique CDR3 nucleotide sequence counted as one clone, and only productive sequences with at least two reads were retained. Repertoire metrics included Shannon diversity, evenness, clonality (one minus evenness), and alpha-parameterized diversity profiles from alpha 0 to 5. The IGoR algorithm was used to calculate generation probabilities of clones in the paired pre- and post-chemotherapy samples. The public reads were quality trimmed at Q25 with fastp and then assembled into clones with MiXCR by TCRdb, keeping productive beta chains. For every CDR3 protein sequence, its rows merge into one entry that carries the most common genes and DNA. These V and J calls derive from TCRdb rather than the authors' analysis. The sample table lists about 11,000 distinct CDR3 sequences, roughly 30% of them with a count of one. The top ten clones comprise around 2% of the sample.

Relative to germline, V is missing 0 bases and J is missing 6 bases, with 11 bases of the junction outside any gene match. The CDR3 goes from the cysteine to the phenylalanine over 16 residues. The only DNA kept is the CDR3, 48 bases in frame from the first base. CDR1 and CDR2, per the germline V gene, are SGDLS and YYNGEE. The sample comprised blood. The rearrangement combines TRBV9 with TRBJ1-2; 7 middle bases align to TRBD1. The clonotype comes from a human donor in good health. The nucleotides are TGTGCCAGCAGCGTAGGGGCCCCGGGACAGTCTCATGGCTACACCTTC. This codes for CASSVGAPGQSHGYTF. The full variable domain, completed from the reference TRBV9 and TRBJ1-2 proteins outside the CDR3, reads DSGVTQTPKHLITATGQRVTLRCSPRSGDLSVYWYQQSLDQGLQFLIQYYNGEERAKGNILERFSAQQFPDLHSELNLSSLELGDSALYFCASSVGAPGQSHGYTFGSGTRLTVV.